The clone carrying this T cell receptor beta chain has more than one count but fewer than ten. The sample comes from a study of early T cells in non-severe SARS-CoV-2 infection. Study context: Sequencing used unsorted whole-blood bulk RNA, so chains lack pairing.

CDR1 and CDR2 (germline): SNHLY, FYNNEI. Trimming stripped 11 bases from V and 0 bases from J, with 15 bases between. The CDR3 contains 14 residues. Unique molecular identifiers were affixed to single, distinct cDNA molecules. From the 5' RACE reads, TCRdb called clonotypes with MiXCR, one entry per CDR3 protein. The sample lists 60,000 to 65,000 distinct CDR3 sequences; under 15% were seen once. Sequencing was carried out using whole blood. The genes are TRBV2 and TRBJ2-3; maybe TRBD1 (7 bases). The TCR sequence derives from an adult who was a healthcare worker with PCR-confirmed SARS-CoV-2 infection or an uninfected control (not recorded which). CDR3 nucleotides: TGTGCCGGAGGGAAGGACAGGAGCACAGATACGCAGTATTTT. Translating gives CAGGKDRSTDTQYF.